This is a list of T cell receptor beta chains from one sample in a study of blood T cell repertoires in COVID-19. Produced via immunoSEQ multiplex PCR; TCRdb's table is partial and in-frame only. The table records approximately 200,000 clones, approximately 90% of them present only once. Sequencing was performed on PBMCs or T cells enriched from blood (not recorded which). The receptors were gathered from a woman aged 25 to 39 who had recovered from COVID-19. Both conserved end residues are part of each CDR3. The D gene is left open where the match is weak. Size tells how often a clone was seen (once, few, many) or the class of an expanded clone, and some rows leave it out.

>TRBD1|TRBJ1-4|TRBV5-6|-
CASRLQGLGDEKLFF
TGTGCCAGCAGGTTACAGGGGCTGGGGGATGAAAAACTGTTTTTT
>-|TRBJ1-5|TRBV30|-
CAWSNNGGQPQHF
TGTGCCTGGAGTAACAACGGGGGGCAGCCCCAGCATTTT
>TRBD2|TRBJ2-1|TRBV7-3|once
CASSLGTSASSYNEQFF
TGTGCCAGCAGCTTAGGGACTAGCGCAAGCTCCTACAATGAGCAGTTCTTC
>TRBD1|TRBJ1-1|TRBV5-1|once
CASRADRGWTEAFF
TGCGCCAGCAGGGCAGACAGGGGGTGGACTGAAGCTTTCTTT
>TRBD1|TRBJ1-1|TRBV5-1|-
CASSHTGQGNTEAFF
TGCGCCAGCAGCCATACGGGACAGGGTAATACTGAAGCTTTCTTT
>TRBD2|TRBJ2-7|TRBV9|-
CASSVGGTTYEQYF
TGTGCCAGCAGCGTAGGAGGGACTACTTACGAGCAGTACTTC
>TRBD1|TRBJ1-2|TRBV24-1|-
CATSDSDRGVGYTF
TGTGCCACCAGTGATTCGGACAGGGGGGTTGGCTACACCTTC
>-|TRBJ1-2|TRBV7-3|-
CASSLGEGANYGYTF
TGTGCCAGCAGCTTAGGGGAGGGTGCAAACTATGGCTACACCTTC
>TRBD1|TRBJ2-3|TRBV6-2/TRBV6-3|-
CASSYPPGQGFDTQYF
TGTGCCAGCAGTTACCCCCCGGGACAGGGTTTTGATACGCAGTATTTT
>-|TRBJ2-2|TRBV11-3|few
CASSLELGNTGELFF
TGTGCCAGCAGCTTAGAACTCGGGAACACCGGGGAGCTGTTTTTT
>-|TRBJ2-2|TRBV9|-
CASSPQTGGEGAGELFF
TGTGCCAGCAGCCCGCAGACAGGCGGTGAGGGCGCCGGGGAGCTGTTTTTT
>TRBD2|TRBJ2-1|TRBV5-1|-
CASGITSGGSNEQFF
TGCGCCAGCGGCATAACTAGCGGGGGATCCAATGAGCAGTTCTTC
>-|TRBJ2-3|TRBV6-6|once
CASSYRVIGSTDTQYF
TGTGCCAGCAGTTACCGCGTTATCGGGAGCACAGATACGCAGTATTTT
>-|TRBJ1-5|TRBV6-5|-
CASYGQSQPQHF
TGTGCCTCCTACGGACAGTCCCAGCCCCAGCATTTT
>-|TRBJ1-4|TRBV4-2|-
CASSQARILEKLFF
TGTGCCAGCAGCCAAGCGAGGATTTTGGAAAAACTGTTTTTT
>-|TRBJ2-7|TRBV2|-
CASSEADSLLLYEQYF
TGTGCCAGCAGTGAAGCGGACAGCCTTTTACTCTACGAGCAGTACTTC
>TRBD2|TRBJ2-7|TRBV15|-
CATSSGRAKEQYF
TGTGCCACCAGCAGCGGGAGGGCTAAAGAGCAGTACTTC
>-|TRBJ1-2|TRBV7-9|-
CASSAGGLPWGYTF
TGTGCCAGCAGCGCGGGTGGACTCCCTTGGGGCTACACCTTC
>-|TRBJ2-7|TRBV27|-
CASSLETGTYHEQYF
TGTGCCAGCAGTTTAGAAACAGGGACGTACCACGAGCAGTACTTC
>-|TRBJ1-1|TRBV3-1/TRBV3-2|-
CASSQLWGVTEAFF
TGTGCCAGCAGCCAATTATGGGGGGTCACTGAAGCTTTCTTT
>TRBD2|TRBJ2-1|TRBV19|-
CASSIMLAGVNEQFF
TGTGCCAGTAGTATTATGCTAGCGGGGGTGAATGAGCAGTTCTTC
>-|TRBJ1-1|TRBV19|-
CASSIDKNTEAFF
TGTGCCAGTAGTATAGATAAGAACACTGAAGCTTTCTTT
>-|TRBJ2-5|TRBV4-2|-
CASSQADEDVETQYF
TGTGCCAGCAGCCAGGCGGATGAAGATGTTGAGACCCAGTACTTC
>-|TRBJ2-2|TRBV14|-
CASSQGGVLGELFF
TGTGCCAGCAGCCAAGGGGGCGTCCTAGGGGAGCTGTTTTTT
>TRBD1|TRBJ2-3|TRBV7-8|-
CASSRQGVTDTQYF
TGTGCCAGCAGCCGACAGGGCGTCACAGATACGCAGTATTTT
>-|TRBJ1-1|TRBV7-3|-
CASSLNGGAYVNTEAFF
TGTGCCAGCAGCTTAAATGGCGGGGCGTACGTGAACACTGAAGCTTTCTTT
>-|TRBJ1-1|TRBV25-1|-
CASSPGRAEAFF
TGTGCCAGCAGCCCCGGGCGGGCTGAAGCTTTCTTT
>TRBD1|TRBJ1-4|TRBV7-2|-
CASSPPGRGLEKLFF
TGTGCCAGCAGCCCCCCGGGCAGGGGGCTTGAAAAACTGTTTTTT
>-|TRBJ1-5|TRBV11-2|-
CASSLGGGRNQPQHF
TGTGCCAGCAGCTTAGGGGGAGGGCGCAATCAGCCCCAGCATTTT
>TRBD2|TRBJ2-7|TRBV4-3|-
CASSQEGGGSSYEQYF
TGCGCCAGCAGCCAAGAAGGCGGGGGGTCCTCCTACGAGCAGTACTTC
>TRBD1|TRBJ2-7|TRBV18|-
CASSPEQGMEQYF
TGTGCCAGCTCTCCGGAACAGGGGATGGAGCAGTACTTC
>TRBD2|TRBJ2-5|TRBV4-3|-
CARTRLAGQEETQYF
TGCGCCAGGACTAGACTAGCGGGACAAGAAGAGACCCAGTACTTC
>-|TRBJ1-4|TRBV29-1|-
CSAGRDYEKLFF
TGCAGCGCTGGGCGGGATTATGAAAAACTGTTTTTT
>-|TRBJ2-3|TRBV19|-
CASSTGTATDTQYF
TGTGCCAGTAGTACCGGGACTGCCACAGATACGCAGTATTTT
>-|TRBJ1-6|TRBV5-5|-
CASSLSTLLYNSPLHF
TGTGCCAGCAGCTTGTCAACTCTACTCTATAATTCACCCCTCCACTTT
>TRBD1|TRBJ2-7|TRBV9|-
CASSPRDRAYEQYF
TGTGCCAGCAGCCCACGGGACAGGGCCTACGAGCAGTACTTC
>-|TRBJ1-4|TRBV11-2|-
CASSLETVNEKLFF
TGTGCCAGCAGCTTGGAGACGGTAAATGAAAAACTGTTTTTT
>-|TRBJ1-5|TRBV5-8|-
CASSFRAGSNQPQHF
TGTGCCAGCAGCTTTCGCGCAGGGTCGAATCAGCCCCAGCATTTT
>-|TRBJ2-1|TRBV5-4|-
CASSLGRENEQFF
TGTGCCAGCAGCTTGGGGCGGGAAAATGAGCAGTTCTTC
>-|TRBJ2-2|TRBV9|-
CASSVAPLADTGELFF
TGTGCCAGCAGCGTAGCTCCACTAGCTGACACCGGGGAGCTGTTTTTT
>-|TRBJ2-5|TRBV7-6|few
CASSLGKPETQYF
TGTGCCAGCAGCTTAGGAAAGCCAGAGACCCAGTACTTC
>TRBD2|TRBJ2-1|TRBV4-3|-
CASSQDSAGGRDEQFF
TGCGCCAGCAGCCAAGATTCGGCGGGGGGGAGGGATGAGCAGTTCTTC
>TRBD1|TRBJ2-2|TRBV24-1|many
CATSNPGQQTGELFF
TGTGCCACCAGCAATCCGGGACAGCAAACCGGGGAGCTGTTTTTT